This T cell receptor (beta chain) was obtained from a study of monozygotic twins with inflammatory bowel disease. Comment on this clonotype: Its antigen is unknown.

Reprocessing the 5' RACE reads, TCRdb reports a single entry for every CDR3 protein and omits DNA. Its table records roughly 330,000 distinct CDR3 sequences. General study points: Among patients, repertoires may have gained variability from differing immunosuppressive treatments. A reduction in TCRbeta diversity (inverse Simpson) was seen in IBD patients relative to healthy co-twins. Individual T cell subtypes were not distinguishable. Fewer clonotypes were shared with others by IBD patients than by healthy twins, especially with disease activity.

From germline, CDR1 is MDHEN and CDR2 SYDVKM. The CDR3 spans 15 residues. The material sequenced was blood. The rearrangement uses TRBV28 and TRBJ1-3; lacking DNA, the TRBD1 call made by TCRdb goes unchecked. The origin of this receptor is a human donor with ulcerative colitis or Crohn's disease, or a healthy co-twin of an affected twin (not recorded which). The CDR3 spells CASSGQSLGGNTIYF.